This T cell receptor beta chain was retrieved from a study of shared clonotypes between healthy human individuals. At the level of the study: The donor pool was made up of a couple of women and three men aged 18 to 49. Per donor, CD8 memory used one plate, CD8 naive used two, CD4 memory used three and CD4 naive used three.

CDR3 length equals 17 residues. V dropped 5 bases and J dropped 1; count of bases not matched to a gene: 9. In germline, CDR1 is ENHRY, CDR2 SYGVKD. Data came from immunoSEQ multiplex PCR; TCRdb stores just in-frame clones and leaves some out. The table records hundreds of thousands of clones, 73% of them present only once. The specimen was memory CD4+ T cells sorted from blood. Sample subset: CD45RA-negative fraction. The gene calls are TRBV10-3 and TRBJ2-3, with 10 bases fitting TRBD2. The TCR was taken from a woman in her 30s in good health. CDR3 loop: CAISHPVAGGRTDTQYF. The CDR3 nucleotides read TGTGCCATCAGTCACCCTGTAGCGGGAGGACGCACAGATACGCAGTATTTT.